This T cell receptor (beta chain) is from a study of blood T cell repertoires in COVID-19. Study in general: The analysed material was cDNA or gDNA that came from T cells, B-cell-depleted T cells, or PBMCs.

Libraries were prepared by immunoSEQ multiplex PCR; TCRdb keeps only in-frame clonotypes and omits some of them. The sample lists about 60,000 clones, about four fifths occurring once. The ends were cut back, 6 bases at V and 1 base at J, with 15 bases in the middle. This CDR3 has 15 residues. Germline V gene lookup returns CDR1 KGHSH and CDR2 LQKENI. Categorization into cohorts depended on clinical history that participants reported. Source material: PBMCs or T cells enriched from blood (not recorded which). This clonotype was sampled from a woman in her thirties or forties with acute COVID-19. The chain employs TRBV18 and TRBJ1-1; D gene unclear. CDR3 loop: CASSPSWLENTEAFF. CDR3 in DNA: TGTGCCAGCTCGCCTAGTTGGCTAGAGAACACTGAAGCTTTCTTT.